This T cell receptor (beta chain) was captured in a study of blood T cell repertoires in COVID-19. Study as a whole: Both acute and convalescent COVID-19 samples were obtained from the United States, Italy and Spain. Nucleic acid was either cDNA or gDNA, and it came from T cells, B-cell-depleted T cells, or PBMCs.

Of note for this clone: The same CDR3 can be traced to other DNA sequences in this sample.

The CDR3 loop spans 13 amino acids. V gave up 1 base and J gave up 8 bases, with 11 bases separating them. Germline V gene data show CDR1 as SEHNR and CDR2 as FQNEAQ (reference sequence). Original methodology: It was from reference gene primer amplification that nucleated cell counts were estimated. Clones were read by immunoSEQ multiplex PCR, and TCRdb kept only the in-frame ones, dropping some. V and J calls and clone size are given by that table; D and trimming were obtained from the DNA. The data contain some 120,000 clones, 84% of them singletons. The gene calls are TRBV7-9 and TRBJ1-2; D gene uncertain. The sequence was obtained from a woman aged 55-75 years with acute or convalescent COVID-19. Sequencing was carried out using peripheral blood. CDR3 sequence (DNA): TGTGCCAGCAGCTTAGGGGAGATGCGAGGCTACACCTTC. It is translated as CASSLGEMRGYTF.